Given below is one T cell receptor (beta chain) in context. The antigen remains undetermined. The data originate from a study of T cell responses to AZD1222 COVID-19 vaccine. The table came from immunoSEQ multiplex PCR; TCRdb's copy has only in-frame clones and leaves some out. Of approximately 140,000 clones listed, more than 70% are singletons. Study findings and constraints: It should be noted that donors were predominantly white British and more often female, and clonal diversity was possibly underestimated. Spike-specific TCR breadth rose after two AZD1222 doses, and depth rose as well. At baseline, just 6 or 7 AZD1222 recipients tested seropositive. There were vaccine-associated CD4 TCRs across spike, dominant at 160-218 and 743-854.

This TCR derives from an adult in good health. Sequencing used peripheral blood, obtained on day 0 of AZD1222 vaccination.

CDR3 protein: CASSQGGLAGGLFF. In DNA, the CDR3 is TGTGCCAGCAGCCAAGGAGGACTAGCGGGGGGGCTGTTCTTC. The chain is built from TRBV3-1 (or the pseudogene TRBV3-2) and TRBJ2-1; 15 positions match TRBD2. CDR3 length: 14 residues. J lost 15 bases, V lost 1 base, and 4 bases had no gene match. Per the germline V gene, CDR1 is LGHDT and CDR2 is YNNKEL (reference sequence).